A single sample is the source of the 19 T cell receptor beta chains below, sequenced in a study. Via MiXCR, TCRdb re-called the RT-PCR reads, giving one row per CDR3 protein. Seen here are about 680,000 distinct CDR3 sequences, approximately 14% observed once, and the top ten hold 3% to 4.5%. The sample taken for sequencing was memory CD4+ T cells from blood. Source of these receptors: a female donor in good health, serving as a healthy control.

The chain couples TRBV11-2 to TRBJ2-1; 9 nucleotides agree with TRBD2. The CDR3 contains 16 residues. The junction had 6 bases not matched to a gene; V was cut back by 0 bases and J by 6 bases. Per germline, CDR1 SGHAT and CDR2 FQNNGV. CDR3 residues: CASSLEAGGRPNEQFF. The CDR3 DNA is TGTGCCAGCAGCTTAGAGGCGGGAGGGAGACCCAATGAGCAGTTCTTC. Together with reference TRBV11-2 and TRBJ2-1, the CDR3 gives the full variable domain: EAGVAQSPRYKIIEKRQSVAFWCNPISGHATLYWYQQILGQGPKLLIQFQNNGVVDDSQLPKDRFSAERLKGVDSTLKIQPAKLEDSAVYLCASSLEAGGRPNEQFFGPGTRLTVL.

This clonotype came up a few times. V is TRBV6-5 and J is TRBJ1-3; 7 bases map to TRBD1. The CDR3 contains 19 residues. V was clipped by 6 bases and J by 2 bases; unmatched bases: 19. Per germline, CDR1 MNHEY and CDR2 SVGAGI. CDR3 sequence: CASRRNTGTVRVAGNTIYF. The CDR3 nucleotides read TGTGCCAGCAGGCGCAACACCGGGACAGTACGCGTTGCTGGAAACACCATATATTTT.

This clonotype was seen only a few times. The V call is TRBV7-2, the J call TRBJ2-7, with a tentative D call TRBD2 (6 bases). Germline CDR1 and CDR2: SGHTA and FQGNSA. Between the trimmed V and J ends, which lost 2 bases and 2 bases, there was a span of 16 bases. CDR3 size: 16 residues. CDR3 sequence (DNA): TGTGCCAGCAGCTTATCACGGGACTTGATAACCTACGAGCAGTACTTC. Its translation is CASSLSRDLITYEQYF.

This clonotype was counted at least ten times. This chain connects TRBV20-1 to TRBJ2-5; D call uncertain. Germline assignment: CDR1 DFQATT and CDR2 SNEGSKA (reference sequence). This CDR3 contains 13 residues. Trimming left V 4 bases short and J 4 bases short, with 13 bases between. The DNA of the CDR3 is TGCAGTGCTACCCCCGGGCCGTCAGAGACCCAGTACTTC. It is translated as CSATPGPSETQYF.

The rearrangement links TRBV20-1 to TRBJ2-1; 12 nucleotides align to TRBD2. V lost 6 bases and J lost 3; bases outside the gene matches: 6. The CDR3 extends over 15 amino acids. The germline V gene encodes CDR1 DFQATT and CDR2 SNEGSKA (reference sequence). The CDR3 is CSASPSGGGYNEQFF. For the CDR3, the DNA is TGCAGTGCGTCGCCTAGCGGGGGGGGCTACAATGAGCAGTTCTTC.

The sample holds a few counts of this clonotype. The CDR3 sequence is CASSVGQAGELFF. CDR3 bases: TGTGCCAGCAGCGTAGGACAGGCCGGGGAGCTGTTTTTT. The genes are TRBV9 and TRBJ2-2; perhaps TRBD1 as D (6 bases). V lost 0 bases and J lost 6, with 6 bases in between. This CDR3 has 13 amino acids. The germline CDR1 and CDR2 sequences are SGDLS and YYNGEE.

Only a few counts were recorded for this clonotype. The rearrangement links TRBV11-2 to TRBJ1-2; no firm D call. CDR1 is SGHAT and CDR2 is FQNNGV in the germline V gene. Between the trimmed V and J ends, which lost 2 bases and 0 bases, there was a span of 10 bases. There are 15 residues in the CDR3. The CDR3 reads CASSLRVGANYGYTF. CDR3 nucleotides: TGTGCCAGCAGCTTACGGGTTGGTGCTAACTATGGCTACACCTTC.

The table lists this clonotype with many counts. This chain links TRBV24-1 with TRBJ2-1; D ambiguous. The V gene lost 0 bases and the J gene lost 8 bases, with 4 bases spanning the gap. CDR1 is KGHDR, CDR2 SFDVKD, per germline. This CDR3 spans 12 amino acids. In nucleotides, the CDR3 is TGTGCCACCAGTGATTTGGGTTATGAGCAGTTCTTC. Translating gives CATSDLGYEQFF.

This clonotype was detected ten times or more. The chain recombines TRBV29-1 with TRBJ2-4; D possibly corresponds to TRBD2 (5 bases). The germline V gene encodes CDR1 SQVTM and CDR2 ANQGSEA. Trimming removed 8 bases from V and 6 bases from J, with 11 bases in between. The CDR3 covers 11 residues. The CDR3 protein is CSTLRGNIQYF. The CDR3, as DNA: TGCAGCACCTTACGGGGAAACATTCAGTACTTC.

The gene calls are TRBV7-9 and TRBJ1-6, with 7 bases fitting TRBD1. With V trimmed by 2 bases and J by 7 bases, 8 bases remained unmatched. CDR1 and CDR2 (germline): SEHNR, FQNEAQ (reference sequence). The CDR3 has 16 amino acids. The CDR3 spells CASSLSAAGGNSPLHF. The CDR3 nucleotides are TGTGCCAGCAGCTTATCAGCCGCAGGGGGAAATTCACCCCTCCACTTT.

This clonotype appeared many times. CDR3 in amino acids: CASSFIADTQYF. Here the CDR3 DNA reads TGCGCCAGCAGCTTTATAGCAGATACGCAGTATTTT. V and J are TRBV5-1 and TRBJ2-3, with no clear D. Between the trimmed V and J ends, which lost 2 bases and 4 bases, there was a span of 5 bases. CDR3 length: 12 amino acids. From germline, CDR1 is SGHRS and CDR2 YFSETQ.

This clonotype appeared a few times. The J gene is TRBJ1-1, the V gene TRBV20-1; D is unresolved. The CDR3 contains 13 residues. The ends were cut back, 5 bases at V and 0 bases at J, with 10 bases in the middle. CDR1 and CDR2 (germline): DFQATT, SNEGSKA (reference sequence). Written as DNA, the CDR3 is TGCAGTGCTTCAGAGAACATGAACACTGAAGCTTTCTTT. Its translation is CSASENMNTEAFF.

The chain carries TRBV12-5 and TRBJ2-3; the D gene is possibly TRBD1 (5 bases). The CDR3 spans 13 residues. Germline V CDR1 and CDR2: LGHNT, FRNRAP. V was cut by 8 bases and J by 4 bases, with 13 bases left in between. In DNA, the CDR3 is TGTGCTAGTAGACATGAAGGGGCAGATACGCAGTATTTT. Translation: CASRHEGADTQYF.

This clonotype was seen a few times. The chain joins TRBV20-1 to TRBJ1-4; D unclear. Germline V gene data show CDR1 as DFQATT and CDR2 as SNEGSKA (reference sequence). The CDR3 loop spans 11 amino acids. Trimming shortened V by 2 bases and J by 8 bases, and 6 bases separated the two germline ends. CDR3 sequence reads: CSARSGEKLFF. The CDR3 coding sequence is TGCAGTGCTAGAAGTGGAGAAAAACTGTTTTTT.

This chain links TRBV19 with TRBJ1-2, with a possible D match to TRBD1 (5 bases). Germline CDR1 is LNHDA and CDR2 is SQIVND (reference sequence). The CDR3 spans 12 residues. Trimming took 9 bases from V and 8 from J, leaving 16 bases between them. As DNA, the CDR3 is TGTGCCAGCCGGACGGGGCTTGGCGGCTACACCTTC. Residues: CASRTGLGGYTF.

This clonotype was recorded many times. The chain joins TRBV4-1 to TRBJ1-1, with D possibly being TRBD1 (5 bases). Trimming took 0 bases from V and 1 from J, leaving 9 bases between them. The germline V gene encodes CDR1 MGHRA and CDR2 YSYEKL. This CDR3 contains 15 residues. The DNA for the CDR3 is TGCGCCAGCAGCCAAGAGGGGGGAGGGAACACTGAAGCTTTCTTT. Translated: CASSQEGGGNTEAFF.

In this sample, this clonotype turned up many times. The CDR3 protein is CSARGIGLAQETQYF. CDR3 nucleotides: TGCAGTGCTAGAGGGATCGGCCTAGCTCAAGAGACCCAGTACTTC. This chain links TRBV20-1 with TRBJ2-5; D might be TRBD2 (5 bases). The germline V gene encodes CDR1 DFQATT and CDR2 SNEGSKA (reference sequence). The CDR3 runs to 15 residues. The V gene lost 1 base and the J gene lost 2 bases, with 14 bases spanning the gap.

A note on this clonotype: Just one base apart from a much larger clone, this may be a read error. The chain uses TRBV15 and TRBJ2-3, with TRBD2 matching 7 bases. CDR1 and CDR2 (germline): LNHNV, YYDKDF (reference sequence). This CDR3 contains 16 residues. The CDR3 protein is CATSRRASGSTDTQNF. CDR3 bases: TGTGCCACCAGCAGACGGGCTAGCGGAAGCACAGATACGCAGAATTTT.

This clonotype turned up a few times. V usage is TRBV11-2 and J usage is TRBJ2-7; no firm D call. The germline gives CDR1 SGHAT, CDR2 FQNNGV. This CDR3 comprises 14 residues. V lost 4 bases and J lost 2, with 12 bases in between. CDR3 protein: CASSWNQGTYEQYF. Written as DNA, the CDR3 is TGTGCCAGCAGCTGGAATCAAGGAACCTACGAGCAGTACTTC.